This entry is about one T cell receptor beta chain. This clone came up a few times. The target of this receptor is not known. Base-call qualities are not available, and no considerably larger clone is one nucleotide away. The data were taken from a study of beta chain features in type 1 diabetes (dated by TCRdb to the late 2010s). Study-level background: Mean age, gender distribution, total cell number and subset yield were not different between patients and healthy donors. A total of some 110 million sorted cells were examined across all samples, and the number of cells per subset was strongly correlated with RNA yield. Regulatory and stem cell-like memory subsets were obtained from only 8 patients and roughly 8 healthy donors, while naive and central memory subsets were obtained from all 28 donors. The study compared TCRB repertoires of sorted circulating CD4+ T cell subsets between recently diagnosed type 1 diabetes patients and matched healthy donors. The study at large found these results: Because cDNA was sequenced instead of genomic DNA, activated cells with high expression could be over-represented, although the groups did not differ in activation or CD3 levels. At VDJ recombination sites, patients with type 1 diabetes made fewer insertions and deleted more nucleotides, a pattern implying thymic rearrangement abnormalities. Naive, central memory and regulatory TCRB repertoires appeared more similar among patients than among healthy donors. Only small numbers of individuals were included in the HLA sub-analyses, which left unresolved whether HLA type had any influence on TCRB rearrangement. Shorter templates might be favored by PCR, yet because patient and control samples were amplified and corrected together, any such skew would affect both groups equally. Type 1 diabetes patients showed a moderate but significant shortening of TCRB CDR3 length in all four CD4+ subsets.

Each donor gave one peripheral blood draw, averaging roughly 100 mL, which was collected into heparinised tubes. A BD FACSAria II and a panel including CD45RO, CCR7, CD25, CD127, CD95 and CD27 were used to sort naive, central memory, regulatory and stem cell-like memory CD4+ T cells. Every sorted population had a purity above 98%. PBMCs were separated immediately by Lymphoprep density gradient centrifugation and were stained directly, without being cultured. To minimize batch effects, samples were stained and sorted in pairs, one healthy donor with one patient per experiment. The High Capacity cDNA Reverse Transcription Kit was used to reverse transcribe all of the isolated RNA, meaning that expressed TCRB transcripts were what got sequenced. Deep immunoSEQ sequencing was applied to naive, central memory and regulatory T cell samples, giving an average of around 3.4 million total reads per sample. Sorted cells were lysed in RLT buffer and RNA was extracted with DNase-treated RNeasy Micro or Mini kits, depending on cell number. Each cell subset was processed separately to prevent cross-contamination, with patient and healthy donor samples processed together. The immunoSEQ multiplex PCR was used to amplify TCRB sequences from cDNA, yielding 87-bp fragments that span the CDR3 region. Sequencing of the amplicons was performed on the Illumina HiSeq platform. The authors processed their data as follows. PCR bias was computationally corrected using synthetic template baselines, reads within Hamming distance 2 were collapsed, and singletons that could not be merged were discarded. Reads were aligned against IMGT to assign V, D and J genes, CDR3 length and insertions or deletions at six rearrangement sites. Clonotype counts were normalized to sorted cell number within each subset before computing true diversity and Gini coefficients with the tcR R package. The overlap coefficient, calculated on TCRB nucleotide sequences, was used to quantify repertoire sharing. Out-of-frame TCRB sequences from naive cells were analyzed to stand in for the pre-selection repertoire. Drawn from immuneACCESS, this table holds only the in-frame rearrangements with V and J called that TCRdb kept. Clones are partly lost; checked studies trace under half to an unresolved V gene and leave the rest unexplained. The D gene and trimming were derived from the DNA, and the V and J assignments and clone size from that table. Present in this sample are around 350,000 clones, approximately 12% of which were seen just once. The top ten hold under 0.02% of the sample.

Measured from the cysteine to the phenylalanine, the CDR3 is 15 residues long. Only CDR3 DNA is held: 45 bases, read in frame from base 1. CDR1 and CDR2 are read off the germline V gene as SGDLS and YYNGEE. V and J are trimmed by 0 bases and 6 bases, and the gene matches miss 3 bases of the junction. The sequenced material came from naive CD4+ T cells from blood. The sample's cell subset or site label, decoded: true naive CD4+ T cells. This clonotype was sampled from a man younger than 35 in good health. The chain employs TRBV9 and TRBJ2-1, with TRBD2 matching 10 junction bases. The CDR3 protein is CASSVGAGGTNEQFF. In nucleotide form, the sequence is TGTGCCAGCAGCGTAGGAGCGGGAGGGACCAATGAGCAGTTCTTC.